A single TCR beta chain is shown here with its context. No antigen is known for it. TCRdb re-analyzed the 5' RACE reads; it lists each CDR3 protein once, without DNA. This specimen shows approximately 150,000 distinct CDR3 sequences; the ten leading clones hold about 18%. This entry is derived from a study of T cells expressing NK-cell markers. The wider study: Repertoires of TCR beta were obtained from T cells sorted as CD3+CD56+NKG2C+, CD3+CD56+NKG2C- and CD3+CD56-NKG2C+. Findings of the study overall: As a fraction of CD8+ T cells, dominant NKG2C+ clonotypes reached roughly 1.0-7.0% in six donors.

CDR1 is DFQATT, CDR2 SNEGSKA, per germline (reference sequence). The CDR3 runs to 16 residues. The origin of this receptor is a woman aged 18 to 69 in good health. Sequenced input: blood T cells: a sorted CD56 or NKG2C T cell subset, CD4+ or CD8+ T cells, or bulk PBMC T cells (not recorded which). V usage is TRBV20-1 and J usage is TRBJ2-1; TCRdb gives TRBD1 as the D gene, but with no DNA this cannot be confirmed. Here the CDR3 reads CSARFPGERKGNEQFF.